These 29 T cell receptor beta chains were all obtained from the same sample, sequenced in a study of shared clonotypes between healthy human individuals. The repertoire was sequenced with immunoSEQ multiplex PCR; TCRdb's copy has only in-frame clones and lacks some. The profile shows roughly 2,500,000 clones, approximately 94% of them singletons. Sequencing was performed on naive CD4+ T cells from PBMCs. Subset of the sample: CD45RA+ positively selected. The receptors were sampled from a man younger than 35 in good health. Some clones in this sample may be carry-over from other donors' samples.

The chain combines TRBV2 with TRBJ2-1; no clear D gene. From germline, CDR1 is SNHLY and CDR2 FYNNEI. The CDR3 is 14 amino acids. V was pared by 4 bases and J by 5 bases, with 12 bases between. The CDR3 region has the DNA TGTGCCAGCAGTGGGGCACGGGTACACAATGAGCAGTTCTTC. Residues: CASSGARVHNEQFF.

The V call is TRBV10-3, the J call TRBJ2-7, with no clear D. Trimming shortened V by 4 bases and J by 5 bases, and 15 bases separated the two germline ends. The CDR3 runs to 14 residues. Germline V gives CDR1 ENHRY, CDR2 SYGVKD. The CDR3 is CAISGGQIINEQYF. CDR3 bases: TGTGCCATCAGTGGAGGTCAGATAATAAACGAGCAGTACTTC.

Worth noting for this clone: At the DNA level, this CDR3 is encoded by other sequences in the same sample as well. V and J are TRBV7-9 and TRBJ2-3; no reliable D call. The V and J ends lost 4 bases and 0 bases respectively, with 11 bases between them. Looked up from germline, CDR1 is SEHNR and CDR2 is FQNEAQ (reference sequence). CDR3 length: 15 residues. CDR3 DNA: TGTGCCAGCAGCTCGCCAGGAACTAGCACAGATACGCAGTATTTT. This gives the protein CASSSPGTSTDTQYF.

The chain carries TRBV6-1 and TRBJ2-1; 9 nucleotides agree with TRBD2. Losses at the gene ends were 6 bases for V and 3 bases for J; bases not matched to a gene: 3. Per the germline V gene, CDR1 is MNHNS and CDR2 is SASEGT. The CDR3 runs to 14 residues. The CDR3 region has the DNA TGTGCCAGCAGACGACTAGCGGTCTACAATGAGCAGTTCTTC. It specifies CASRRLAVYNEQFF.

The chain links TRBV19 to TRBJ1-1; D not resolved. CDR3 length equals 15 residues. Trimming cost V 11 bases and J 1 base, with 20 bases left between them. Germline CDR1 and CDR2: LNHDA and SQIVND (reference sequence). CDR3 region: CAEWASRVPNTEAFF. Written as DNA, the CDR3 is TGTGCCGAGTGGGCGTCGAGGGTGCCGAACACTGAAGCTTTCTTT.

The chain couples TRBV5-1 to TRBJ2-2; D perhaps matches TRBD1 (5 bases). Trimming cost V 5 bases and J 2 bases, with 13 bases left between them. This CDR3 spans 15 amino acids. Germline V gives CDR1 SGHRS, CDR2 YFSETQ. The CDR3 DNA reads TGCGCCAGCAGACTGACAGAGGCCAACACCGGGGAGCTGTTTTTT. Amino acid sequence: CASRLTEANTGELFF.

J is TRBJ2-3 and V is TRBV7-9, with D tentatively TRBD1 or TRBD2 (5 bases each). The CDR3 contains 15 residues. The germline gives CDR1 SEHNR, CDR2 FQNEAQ (reference sequence). V lost 2 bases, J lost 6 bases, and 15 bases lay in between. The CDR3 loop reads CASSLRTLGTDTQYF. CDR3 sequence (DNA): TGTGCCAGCAGCTTACGGACCCTGGGGACCGATACGCAGTATTTT. Filled out from reference TRBV7-9 and TRBJ2-3, the complete variable domain reads DTGVSQNPRHKITKRGQNVTFRCDPISEHNRLYWYRQTLGQGPEFLTYFQNEAQLEKSRLLSDRFSAERPKGSFSTLEIQRTEQGDSAMYLCASSLRTLGTDTQYFGPGTRLTVL.

The rearrangement links TRBV5-1 to TRBJ2-3; 11 nucleotides match TRBD2. Losses at the gene ends were 2 bases for V and 0 bases for J; bases not matched to a gene: 8. The CDR3 contains 18 residues. In germline, CDR1 is SGHRS, CDR2 YFSETQ. Written as DNA, the CDR3 is TGCGCCAGCAGCTTTAGACCACGGACTAGCGGGAGCACAGATACGCAGTATTTT. This encodes CASSFRPRTSGSTDTQYF.

This clone appeared a few times. The rearrangement joins TRBV11-2 to TRBJ2-7, with 9 positions matching TRBD2. The CDR3 is 16 amino acids. From germline, CDR1 is SGHAT and CDR2 FQNNGV. J was trimmed by 4 bases and V by 1 base; bases with no gene match: 8. The DNA for the CDR3 is TGTGCCAGCAGCTTAGGGCGGGAGGGCCCTCGGTACGAGCAGTACTTC. Amino acid sequence: CASSLGREGPRYEQYF.

J is TRBJ2-3 and V is TRBV28; no clear D gene. This CDR3 has 16 residues. Per germline, CDR1 MDHEN and CDR2 SYDVKM. Trimming shortened V by 5 bases and J by 0 bases, and 15 bases separated the two germline ends. For the CDR3, the DNA is TGTGCCAGCAGTGATCGGGCGTTGACGAGCACAGATACGCAGTATTTT. Its translation: CASSDRALTSTDTQYF. The whole variable domain, remainder taken from reference TRBV28 and TRBJ2-3, is DVKVTQSSRYLVKRTGEKVFLECVQDMDHENMFWYRQDPGLGLRLIYFSYDVKMKEKGDIPEGYSVSREKKERFSLILESASTNQTSMYLCASSDRALTSTDTQYFGPGTRLTVL.

The CDR3 here is CASSLDLLLRTEAFF. CDR3 bases: TGCGCCAGCAGCTTGGACCTATTACTCAGGACTGAAGCTTTCTTT. This chain joins TRBV5-1 and TRBJ1-1; D is unresolved. CDR3 length: 15 residues. Germline-derived CDR1 and CDR2 are SGHRS and YFSETQ. V was shortened by 0 bases and J by 5 bases, with 14 bases between the two germline ends.

The rearrangement links TRBV10-3 to TRBJ2-3; D ambiguous. The V end was cut by 10 bases, the J end by 4 bases, with 6 bases between. Germline CDR1 is ENHRY and CDR2 is SYGVKD. The CDR3 is 10 residues long. The CDR3 nucleotides are TGTGCCACAGGAGCAGATACGCAGTATTTT. Protein sequence: CATGADTQYF.

The count of this clone is one. This chain uses TRBV5-4 with TRBJ2-4, with D possibly matching TRBD2 (6 bases). V lost 1 base to trimming and J lost 9 bases, with 20 bases between them. The CDR3 is 16 residues long. CDR1 SGHNT and CDR2 YYREEE come from the germline V gene (reference sequence). The CDR3 protein is CASSLRSPSVGGIQYF. In DNA, the CDR3 is TGTGCCAGCAGCTTGAGATCCCCTAGTGTCGGGGGCATTCAGTACTTC.

The chain carries TRBV7-2 and TRBJ1-1, with D uncertain. There are 12 residues in the CDR3. Germline lookup yields CDR1 SGHTA and CDR2 FQGNSA. Trimming took off 5 bases at V and 5 bases at J, with 9 bases between the two ends. The CDR3, as DNA: TGTGCCAGCAGCGTCAGGAGAACTGAAGCTTTCTTT. Translation gives CASSVRRTEAFF.

The chain employs TRBV5-6 and TRBJ1-6, with unresolved D. Germline loops: CDR1 SGHDT, CDR2 YYEEEE. V was clipped by 4 bases and J by 0 bases, with 11 bases between them. CDR3 length equals 16 residues. The CDR3 loop reads CASSPRWSSYNSPLHF. CDR3 in DNA: TGTGCCAGCAGCCCAAGGTGGAGCTCCTATAATTCACCCCTCCACTTT.

V is TRBV7-8 and J is TRBJ1-5, with unresolved D. The CDR3 is 14 amino acids. Trimming pared 0 bases from V and 7 bases from J, leaving 10 bases between. Germline V gives CDR1 SGHVS, CDR2 FQNEAQ. The DNA of the CDR3 is TGTGCCAGCAGCTTAGCCCTGGTTTCCCAGCCCCAGCATTTT. Translated: CASSLALVSQPQHF. Full variable domain (outside the CDR3, taken from reference TRBV7-8 and TRBJ1-5): GAGVSQSPRYKVAKRGQDVALRCDPISGHVSLFWYQQALGQGPEFLTYFQNEAQLDKSGLPSDRFFAERPEGSVSTLKIQRTQQEDSAVYLCASSLALVSQPQHFGDGTRLSIL.

The chain is built from TRBV5-1 and TRBJ2-5; 9 bases fit TRBD2. The germline V gene encodes CDR1 SGHRS and CDR2 YFSETQ. CDR3 length equals 14 residues. V lost 5 bases and J lost 5; bases outside the gene matches: 7. The chain's CDR3 is CASSTFSGSETQYF. The CDR3 DNA reads TGCGCCAGCAGTACCTTTAGCGGGAGCGAGACCCAGTACTTC. The variable domain in full, completed from reference TRBV5-1 and TRBJ2-5, reads KAGVTQTPRYLIKTRGQQVTLSCSPISGHRSVSWYQQTPGQGLQFLFEYFSETQRNKGNFPGRFSGRQFSNSRSEMNVSTLELGDSALYLCASSTFSGSETQYFGPGTRLLVL.

The chain links TRBV28 to TRBJ1-2, with 10 bases identical to TRBD1. Germline loops: CDR1 MDHEN, CDR2 SYDVKM. Germline trimming cut 5 bases from V and 2 bases from J; bases unmatched to any gene: 17. The CDR3 runs to 19 residues. DNA for the CDR3: TGTGCCAGCAGTCCCCATCGGTGGGGACAGGGGTCCCTGAACTATGGCTACACCTTC. It yields the protein CASSPHRWGQGSLNYGYTF.

The chain employs TRBV4-1 and TRBJ1-1; D perhaps matches TRBD1 (5 bases). The CDR3 has 18 residues. Germline V gene sequence: CDR1 MGHRA, CDR2 YSYEKL. Trimming stripped 1 base from V and 8 bases from J, with 26 bases between. CDR3 amino acids: CASSQVNRGARLFGEAFF. Here the CDR3 DNA reads TGCGCCAGCAGCCAAGTTAATCGAGGGGCTAGGCTGTTCGGGGAAGCTTTCTTT.

This chain uses TRBV5-6 with TRBJ1-4; 7 nucleotides match TRBD1. CDR1 SGHDT and CDR2 YYEEEE come from the germline V gene. The CDR3 is made up of 14 amino acids. Losses at the gene ends were 7 bases for V and 2 bases for J; bases not matched to a gene: 5. The CDR3 spells CASGLQGTNEKLFF. Here the CDR3 DNA reads TGTGCCAGCGGCCTACAGGGGACTAATGAAAAACTGTTTTTT.

The genes are TRBV19 and TRBJ1-2, with 7 bases aligning to TRBD1. The CDR3 extends over 15 amino acids. Germline CDR1 reads LNHDA; CDR2 reads SQIVND (reference sequence). J gave up 0 bases and V 5 bases, and 6 bases lay outside the gene matches. CDR3 DNA: TGTGCCAGTAGTCCCCGGGACAGCTCTAACTATGGCTACACCTTC. Translating gives CASSPRDSSNYGYTF.

The chain joins TRBV11-2 to TRBJ2-1; no firm D call. Germline CDR1 reads SGHAT; CDR2 reads FQNNGV. This CDR3 has 11 amino acids. Trimming pared 4 bases from V and 9 bases from J, leaving 7 bases between. DNA of the CDR3: TGTGCCAGCAGCTCCCAAGTTGAGCAGTTCTTC. Translating it yields CASSSQVEQFF.

The V and J genes are TRBV6-5 and TRBJ2-1; a possible D gene is TRBD2 (6 bases). The CDR3 is 16 amino acids. The germline V and J ends were trimmed by 0 bases and 6 bases, with 15 bases remaining between them. CDR1 and CDR2 from the germline V gene are MNHEY and SVGAGI. CDR3 DNA sequence: TGTGCCAGCAGTTACTCGGGGGGACCCCGGAGCAATGAGCAGTTCTTC. This encodes CASSYSGGPRSNEQFF.

This chain links TRBV19 with TRBJ1-5; perhaps TRBD1 as D (5 bases). The CDR3 length is 17 residues. The ends were cut back, 6 bases at V and 1 base at J, with 19 bases in the middle. CDR1 is LNHDA, CDR2 SQIVND, per germline (reference sequence). The CDR3 loop reads CASSPSVWGKSNQPQHF. The DNA of the CDR3 is TGTGCCAGTAGCCCCTCGGTTTGGGGGAAAAGCAATCAGCCCCAGCATTTT.

This chain links TRBV9 with TRBJ2-7, with D possibly being TRBD2 (5 bases). This CDR3 comprises 12 residues. Germline V CDR1 and CDR2: SGDLS, YYNGEE. V lost 4 bases, J lost 5 bases, and 10 bases lay in between. CDR3 nucleotide sequence: TGTGCCAGCAGCTTAGCCGGGAACGAGCAGTACTTC. This encodes CASSLAGNEQYF.

The rearrangement joins TRBV9 to TRBJ2-1; possible D gene TRBD2, 6 bases. The CDR3 is 16 residues long. V lost 0 bases, J lost 4 bases, and 14 bases lay in between. Germline loops: CDR1 SGDLS, CDR2 YYNGEE. The CDR3 DNA sequence: TGTGCCAGCAGCGTAGAGGCTAGCGCTATTTACAATGAGCAGTTCTTC. It encodes CASSVEASAIYNEQFF.

V is TRBV5-4 and J is TRBJ2-1; TRBD2 agrees at 8 bases. The CDR3 contains 15 residues. In germline, CDR1 is SGHNT, CDR2 YYREEE (reference sequence). Unmatched junction bases numbered 11, after V lost 4 bases and J lost 8 bases. CDR3 bases: TGTGCCAGCAGCGAAGAGAGTAGCGGGAAGGATGAGCAGTTCTTC. Translating it yields CASSEESSGKDEQFF.

This chain joins TRBV5-1 and TRBJ2-2; 10 positions match TRBD2. The ends lost 4 bases at V and 2 bases at J; junction bases unmatched: 5. Looked up from germline, CDR1 is SGHRS and CDR2 is YFSETQ. The CDR3 has 16 residues. CDR3: CASSGTSGTNTGELFF. As DNA, the CDR3 is TGCGCCAGCAGCGGAACTAGCGGGACCAACACCGGGGAGCTGTTTTTT.

In this sample, this clone turned up once. The V and J genes are TRBV6-1 and TRBJ1-1; 7 bases map to TRBD1. The J segment lost 2 bases and the V segment lost 4 bases, leaving 4 bases of the junction unmatched. This CDR3 comprises 14 residues. Per germline, CDR1 MNHNS and CDR2 SASEGT. The CDR3: CASSVHRGNTEAFF. DNA of the CDR3: TGTGCCAGCAGTGTCCACAGGGGAAACACTGAAGCTTTCTTT.